Each of the 18 T cell receptor beta chains below was sequenced from the same sample in a study of human T cells and chemical hapten exposure. Stated time point: pre-sensitization, week 0. Treatment in this sample: therapeutic diphenylcyclopropenone sensitization with weekly scalp DPC. In TCRdb, the RACE reads were re-called with MiXCR into one record per CDR3 protein. The data show about 380,000 distinct CDR3 sequences, with 5% to 6.5% seen just once and around 2.6% held by the top ten. The input for sequencing was whole blood, taken in connection with sensitization to the hapten diphenylcyclopropenone (DPC). These TCRs come from a woman aged 45-59 years with alopecia areata. Some clones in this sample may be carry-over from other donors' samples.

As for this clonotype: This may come from a read error, since a much larger clone is one base off. CDR3 sequence reads: CVSSAAAGNQPQHF. CDR3 nucleotide sequence: TGTGTCAGCAGCGCCGCCGCCGGCAATCAGCCCCAGCATTTT. This rearrangement joins TRBV7-8 to TRBJ1-5, with unresolved D. The germline V gene encodes CDR1 SGHVS and CDR2 FQNEAQ. CDR3 size: 14 residues. Together with reference TRBV7-8 and TRBJ1-5, the CDR3 gives the full variable domain: GAGVSQSPRYKVAKRGQDVALRCDPISGHVSLFWYQQALGQGPEFLTYFQNEAQLDKSGLPSDRFFAERPEGSVSTLKIQRTQQEDSAVYLCVSSAAAGNQPQHFGDGTRLSIL.

The table lists this clonotype with many counts. The chain joins TRBV27 to TRBJ2-7, with TRBD2 identical over 7 bases. CDR1 is MNHEY and CDR2 is SMNVEV in the germline V gene (reference sequence). CDR3 length: 14 residues. Trimming at V came to 2 bases and at J to 4 bases, leaving 5 bases not matched to a gene. The CDR3 DNA sequence: TGTGCCAGCAGTTTACTGGCGGGAGTTTACGAGCAGTACTTC. This gives the protein CASSLLAGVYEQYF.

The CDR3 loop is CASSLDRIGFGSPLHF. DNA of the CDR3: TGTGCCAGCAGCTTGGACAGGATAGGGTTTGGATCACCCCTCCACTTT. The J gene is TRBJ1-6, the V gene TRBV5-8; weak D call: TRBD1 (5 bases). The length of the CDR3 is 16 residues. Per germline, CDR1 SGHTS and CDR2 YDEGEE. V was cut by 0 bases and J by 10 bases, with 17 bases left in between.

This clonotype has ten or more counts. The CDR3 protein is CASSLEGTGDTGELFF. Here the CDR3 DNA reads TGCGCCAGCAGCTTGGAGGGGACAGGGGACACCGGGGAGCTGTTTTTT. The chain uses TRBV5-1 and TRBJ2-2, with TRBD1 matching over 10 bases. The V segment lost 0 bases and the J segment 3 bases; nucleotides outside the gene matches: 2. Germline-derived CDR1 and CDR2 are SGHRS and YFSETQ. CDR3 length: 16 residues.

This clonotype has at least ten counts. This chain uses TRBV14 with TRBJ2-3, with D possibly TRBD1 on 6 matching bases. The V and J ends lost 4 bases and 2 bases respectively, with 10 bases between them. The germline V gene has CDR1 SGHDN and CDR2 FVKESK. CDR3 length equals 14 residues. CDR3: CASSPWTVTDTQYF. The CDR3 DNA reads as TGTGCCAGCAGCCCATGGACAGTCACAGATACGCAGTATTTT. The full variable domain, completed using reference TRBV14 and TRBJ2-3, is EAGVTQFPSHSVIEKGQTVTLRCDPISGHDNLYWYRRVMGKEIKFLLHFVKESKQDESGMPNNRFLAERTGGTYSTLKVQPAELEDSGVYFCASSPWTVTDTQYFGPGTRLTVL.

A few counts support this clonotype. The chain joins TRBV13 to TRBJ2-3, with a possible D match to TRBD2 (5 bases). Germline V gene data show CDR1 as PRHDT and CDR2 as FYEKMQ (reference sequence). V was trimmed by 3 bases and J by 5 bases, leaving 12 bases between them. The CDR3 consists of 14 residues. CDR3 protein: CASSFEGRVDTQYF. The DNA for the CDR3 is TGTGCCAGCAGCTTTGAAGGGCGGGTAGATACGCAGTATTTT. The variable domain in full, with the rest retrieved from reference TRBV13 and TRBJ2-3, is AAGVIQSPRHLIKEKRETATLKCYPIPRHDTVYWYQQGPGQDPQFLISFYEKMQSDKGSIPDRFSAQQFSDYHSELNMSSLELGDSALYFCASSFEGRVDTQYFGPGTRLTVL.

This clonotype appeared many times. The J gene is TRBJ2-5, the V gene TRBV4-1; D gene uncertain. Looked up from germline, CDR1 is MGHRA and CDR2 is YSYEKL. The length of the CDR3 is 14 residues. V lost 1 base to trimming and J lost 5 bases, with 11 bases between them. This CDR3 is CASSQGGYLETQYF. The CDR3 DNA reads TGCGCCAGCAGCCAAGGAGGATACCTGGAGACCCAGTACTTC.

The rearrangement links TRBV18 to TRBJ1-1, with D perhaps TRBD1 (5 bases). Germline CDR1 and CDR2: KGHSH and LQKENI. V gave up 0 bases and J gave up 5 bases, with 19 bases separating them. The CDR3 covers 17 residues. The CDR3 DNA sequence: TGTGCCAGCTCACCACCGCTTCTCCTTCATGGGGGTACTGAAGCTTTCTTT. The encoded protein is CASSPPLLLHGGTEAFF. The full variable domain, its missing parts supplied by reference TRBV18 and TRBJ1-1, is NAGVMQNPRHLVRRRGQEARLRCSPMKGHSHVYWYRQLPEEGLKFMVYLQKENIIDESGMPKERFSAEFPKEGPSILRIQQVVRGDSAAYFCASSPPLLLHGGTEAFFGQGTRLTVV.

The chain couples TRBV9 to TRBJ2-3, with TRBD1 matching over 8 bases. Looked up from germline, CDR1 is SGDLS and CDR2 is YYNGEE. With V trimmed by 0 bases and J by 2 bases, 5 bases remained unmatched. The CDR3 has 16 residues. The CDR3 bases are TGTGCCAGCAGCGTAGCACAGGGGGTCTCCACAGATACGCAGTATTTT. It specifies CASSVAQGVSTDTQYF.

This clonotype was observed many times. The V and J genes are TRBV6-5 and TRBJ2-1; D uncertain. This CDR3 is built from 13 residues. Trimming stripped 6 bases from V and 9 bases from J, with 15 bases between. Germline values: CDR1 MNHEY, CDR2 SVGAGI. CDR3 protein: CASRSVGGFEQFF. In DNA, the CDR3 is TGTGCCAGCAGGTCGGTGGGTGGGTTTGAGCAGTTCTTC.

V gene TRBV6-5 combines with J gene TRBJ2-3, with D possibly being TRBD2 (6 bases). The CDR3 consists of 12 residues. V was cut by 0 bases and J by 13 bases, with 11 bases left in between. Germline lookup yields CDR1 MNHEY and CDR2 SVGAGI. For the CDR3, the DNA is TGTGCCAGCAGTTACTCGAGGGGACTGGAGTATTTT. Translated, it gives CASSYSRGLEYF.

This clonotype occurred a few times. The chain has TRBV6-1 and TRBJ2-7; D is unresolved. Per germline, CDR1 MNHNS and CDR2 SASEGT. Trimming shortened V by 6 bases and J by 0 bases, and 12 bases separated the two germline ends. The CDR3 spans 14 residues. CDR3 sequence: CASRPPFSSYEQYF. Here the CDR3 DNA reads TGTGCCAGCAGGCCCCCGTTTAGCTCCTACGAGCAGTACTTC.

This chain joins TRBV7-9 and TRBJ2-7; 8 nucleotides match TRBD2. There are 12 residues in the CDR3. J was trimmed by 7 bases and V by 8 bases; bases with no gene match: 7. In germline, CDR1 is SEHNR, CDR2 FQNEAQ (reference sequence). The CDR3 sequence is CASLAERGEQYF. CDR3 DNA sequence: TGTGCCAGCTTAGCCGAGCGGGGGGAGCAGTACTTC.

This clonotype was counted a few times. The chain joins TRBV19 to TRBJ1-2; TRBD1 might be the D (5 bases). The CDR3 has 12 amino acids. Germline V gene data show CDR1 as LNHDA and CDR2 as SQIVND (reference sequence). The CDR3 loop is CASGRAGYGYTF. In DNA, the CDR3 is TGTGCTTCCGGCAGGGCAGGATATGGCTACACCTTC.

This clonotype showed up many times. This chain uses TRBV11-2 with TRBJ1-2; D is possibly TRBD1 (6 bases). The germline V gene encodes CDR1 SGHAT and CDR2 FQNNGV. The CDR3 has 16 amino acids. Trimming stripped 5 bases from V and 2 bases from J, with 18 bases between. The CDR3, as DNA: TGTGCCAGCAGCACCCCCCGGGGGGCGCGGAACTATGGCTACACCTTC. Translation: CASSTPRGARNYGYTF.

In its sample, this clonotype was seen a few times. CDR3 nucleotide sequence: TGTGCCAGCAGTCACGCTTGGAATTCAGATACGCAGTATTTT. Protein: CASSHAWNSDTQYF. The chain carries TRBV28 and TRBJ2-3; D uncertain. Per the germline V gene, CDR1 is MDHEN and CDR2 is SYDVKM. V lost 5 bases, J lost 4 bases, and 13 bases lay in between. The CDR3 sequence is 14 residues long.

This clonotype was found a few times. V and J are TRBV29-1 and TRBJ2-5; D is ambiguous. Germline-derived CDR1 and CDR2 are SQVTM and ANQGSEA. Deletions cut 4 bases from V and 0 bases from J, with 3 bases between. This CDR3 has 11 residues. The CDR3 DNA reads TGCAGCGTTGTGTACCAAGAGACCCAGTACTTC. Residues: CSVVYQETQYF.

The chain has TRBV2 and TRBJ1-1, with D hard to call. This CDR3 comprises 15 residues. Germline CDR1 reads SNHLY; CDR2 reads FYNNEI. The V end was cut by 1 base, the J end by 3 bases, with 12 bases between. The CDR3 DNA is TGTGCCAGCAGTGAAGGGCGTTTCACGGACACTGAAGCTTTCTTT. Residues: CASSEGRFTDTEAFF.